The following is a TCR beta chain sequence with its context. As yet, its antigen is unknown. Germline V gene sequence: CDR1 KGHSH, CDR2 LQKENI. This CDR3 is 13 amino acids long. With 2 bases removed from V and 2 bases from J, the gap between germline ends came to 6 bases. This entry belongs to a study of graft-versus-host responses after intestinal transplantation. As for the study in general: Every recipient underwent anti-thymocyte globulin induction, then tacrolimus and steroids for three to four years.

Repertoires were generated with immunoSEQ multiplex PCR, while TCRdb's copy carries only in-frame clones and drops some. This sample has some 84,000 clones, with around 84% found just once. Study results and caveats: Among circulating GvH clones, peak levels were associated with early post-transplant declines in HvG clones. There were GvH clones found in recipient marrow, and some of them appeared first in ileum or blood.

Sequencing was performed on unstimulated CD4+ T cells sorted from spleen or lymph node cells, taken before intestinal transplant. The chain couples TRBV18 to TRBJ2-5; D gene ambiguous. This TCR was sampled from a human donor who received an intestinal transplant. The DNA of the CDR3 is TGTGCCAGCTCACCAACACAGCAAGAGACCCAGTACTTC. The encoded protein is CASSPTQQETQYF.